Presented here are 25 T cell receptor beta chains from one specimen sequenced in a study of T-cell reconstitution after alpha-beta-depleted transplantation in children. Unique molecular identifiers were used in preparing the TCRbeta library. TCRdb passed the PCR reads through MiXCR, listing each CDR3 protein once. The sample yields under 450,000 distinct CDR3 sequences, around 15% seen once. The source was PBMCs, mostly from graft donor cells, collected 360 days after TCRalphabeta/CD19-depleted stem cell transplant. Receptors originate from a boy in the first two years of life who had a stem cell transplant for Wiskott-Aldrich syndrome, so the T cells may come from the graft donor.

This clonotype was detected ten times or more. V and J are TRBV5-5 and TRBJ2-5, with D possibly being TRBD1 (6 bases). The CDR3 covers 14 residues. Trimming removed 5 bases at V and 5 bases at J, with 16 bases between. CDR1 is SGHKS and CDR2 is YYEKEE in the germline V gene (reference sequence). The CDR3 DNA is TGTGCCAGCAGTTTATACAGGGTTGTGGAGACCCAGTACTTC. This gives the protein CASSLYRVVETQYF.

The chain recombines TRBV12-3 or TRBV12-4 with TRBJ2-1, with 12 bases matching TRBD2. The trim removed 6 bases at V and 7 bases at J, leaving 7 bases unmatched. The CDR3 totals 15 residues. This CDR3 reads CASSPTSGRPNEQFF. The CDR3 nucleotides are TGTGCCAGCAGCCCAACTAGCGGGAGGCCGAATGAGCAGTTCTTC.

The chain couples TRBV15 to TRBJ2-1; D not certain. Germline V gene lookup returns CDR1 LNHNV and CDR2 YYDKDF (reference sequence). CDR3 length: 14 residues. V dropped 1 base and J dropped 7 bases, with 11 bases sitting between them. For the CDR3, the DNA is TGTGCCACCAGCAGAGGGTTAAAGTGGAATGAGCAGTTCTTC. Translating it yields CATSRGLKWNEQFF.

The chain is built from TRBV27 and TRBJ2-7; 8 bases are a match to TRBD1. This CDR3 comprises 16 residues. With V trimmed by 10 bases and J by 2 bases, 16 bases remained unmatched. Germline values: CDR1 MNHEY, CDR2 SMNVEV (reference sequence). CDR3 DNA: TGTGCCACCAGCCTAACCGGGACAGGATACCCCTACGAGCAGTACTTC. Translation: CATSLTGTGYPYEQYF.

The V gene is TRBV2, the J gene TRBJ1-2, with 10 bases lining up with TRBD1. Germline V gives CDR1 SNHLY, CDR2 FYNNEI. The J segment lost 2 bases and the V segment lost 4 bases, leaving 1 base of the junction unmatched. The CDR3 totals 14 residues. The CDR3, as DNA: TGTGCCAGCAGTGGGGACAGGGGCAACTATGGCTACACCTTC. Amino acid sequence: CASSGDRGNYGYTF.

In this sample, this clonotype turned up a few times. The rearrangement joins TRBV20-1 to TRBJ2-3, with TRBD1 matching 12 bases. Per the germline V gene, CDR1 is DFQATT and CDR2 is SNEGSKA (reference sequence). The CDR3 is 14 residues long. Trimming at V came to 6 bases and at J to 13 bases, leaving 14 bases not matched to a gene. In DNA, the CDR3 is TGCAGTGCCACCGGGACAGGGGGCTGGGCTGTGGAGTATTTT. Amino acid sequence: CSATGTGGWAVEYF.

The chain is built from TRBV30 and TRBJ2-5; D not resolved. Germline CDR1 is GTSNPN and CDR2 is SVGIG (reference sequence). The V gene lost 2 bases and the J gene lost 5 bases, with 15 bases spanning the gap. CDR3 length: 14 amino acids. CDR3 amino acids: CAWSFPRWLETQYF. Here the CDR3 DNA reads TGTGCCTGGAGTTTCCCCCGGTGGCTGGAGACCCAGTACTTC.

This clonotype has more than one count but fewer than ten. The chain has TRBV11-1 and TRBJ2-7, with 11 bases aligning to TRBD2. Germline values: CDR1 SGHAT, CDR2 FQDESV (reference sequence). The CDR3 spans 19 residues. V shed 2 bases, J shed 0 bases, and the junction held 12 bases outside the gene matches. The CDR3 is CASSLLRLAGGLNSYEQYF. In DNA form, the CDR3 reads TGTGCCAGCAGCTTACTTAGGCTAGCGGGAGGCCTCAACTCCTACGAGCAGTACTTC.

The chain is built from TRBV5-1 and TRBJ2-5, with D possibly TRBD2 on 6 matching bases. CDR1 and CDR2 from the germline V gene are SGHRS and YFSETQ. The CDR3 is 15 residues long. With 0 bases removed from V and 2 bases from J, the gap between germline ends came to 11 bases. CDR3 DNA: TGCGCCAGCAGCTTGGCTGGTCGGGGGCAAGAGACCCAGTACTTC. Its protein is CASSLAGRGQETQYF.

This clonotype occurred a few times. The gene calls are TRBV5-1 and TRBJ1-2; D remains ambiguous. This CDR3 is built from 12 residues. Germline assignment: CDR1 SGHRS and CDR2 YFSETQ. Trimming cost V 1 base and J 8 bases, with 9 bases left between them. The CDR3 sequence: CASSLKLGGYTF. CDR3 nucleotides: TGCGCCAGCAGCTTGAAACTAGGCGGCTACACCTTC. Looking up the rest from reference TRBV5-1 and TRBJ1-2 gives the full variable domain: KAGVTQTPRYLIKTRGQQVTLSCSPISGHRSVSWYQQTPGQGLQFLFEYFSETQRNKGNFPGRFSGRQFSNSRSEMNVSTLELGDSALYLCASSLKLGGYTFGSGTRLTVV.

The chain couples TRBV20-1 to TRBJ2-3, with 11 bases lining up with TRBD2. The CDR3 runs 13 residues. CDR1 and CDR2 from the germline V gene are DFQATT and SNEGSKA (reference sequence). V lost 6 bases to trimming and J lost 4 bases; unmatched junction nucleotides: 3. CDR3 amino acids: CSASLAGADTQYF. CDR3 coding DNA: TGCAGTGCGTCACTAGCGGGGGCAGATACGCAGTATTTT.

The chain has TRBV2 and TRBJ2-7; D might be TRBD1 (5 bases). Germline loops: CDR1 SNHLY, CDR2 FYNNEI. V was clipped by 6 bases and J by 4 bases, with 16 bases between them. The CDR3 runs to 14 residues. CDR3 sequence: CASSLTDTPYEQYF. CDR3 bases: TGTGCCAGCAGCCTGACAGATACTCCTTACGAGCAGTACTTC.

This chain uses TRBV10-3 with TRBJ2-1; a weak D match, TRBD2 (6 bases). This CDR3 spans 16 amino acids. Per germline, CDR1 ENHRY and CDR2 SYGVKD. V lost 3 bases and J 6 bases, leaving 18 bases between the germline ends. CDR3 amino acids: CAISDFSRGSTNEQFF. The CDR3 DNA reads as TGTGCCATCAGTGATTTCTCGCGGGGAAGCACCAATGAGCAGTTCTTC.

The chain combines TRBV18 with TRBJ2-3; 10 bases map to TRBD1. The CDR3 is 11 residues long. The trim removed 3 bases at V and 14 bases at J, leaving 2 bases unmatched. Germline loops: CDR1 KGHSH, CDR2 LQKENI. DNA for the CDR3: TGTGCCAGCTCACCGGGACAGGGGCCGTATTTT. Translation: CASSPGQGPYF.

V and J are TRBV7-9 and TRBJ1-2; 9 positions agree with TRBD1. This CDR3 is built from 15 residues. CDR1 and CDR2 from the germline V gene are SEHNR and FQNEAQ (reference sequence). V lost 3 bases to trimming and J lost 0 bases; unmatched junction nucleotides: 2. CDR3 DNA sequence: TGTGCCAGCAGCTTTGGGGACAGGGCTAACTATGGCTACACCTTC. Translation gives CASSFGDRANYGYTF.

This clonotype was seen a handful of times. The rearrangement links TRBV29-1 to TRBJ2-7, with D perhaps matching TRBD2 (6 bases). This CDR3 contains 12 residues. CDR1 is SQVTM and CDR2 is ANQGSEA in the germline V gene. V was shortened by 4 bases and J by 3 bases, with 10 bases between the two germline ends. The CDR3 DNA is TGCAGCGTTGGGGGACTCTACTACGAGCAGTACTTC. Translating it yields CSVGGLYYEQYF.

This clonotype was detected a few times. The rearrangement links TRBV12-3 or TRBV12-4 to TRBJ2-1; 8 nucleotides match TRBD2. The J segment lost 4 bases and the V segment lost 8 bases, leaving 13 bases of the junction unmatched. This CDR3 contains 16 residues. The CDR3 protein is CASGFSGKRAYNEQFF. CDR3 DNA: TGTGCCAGCGGATTTAGCGGGAAAAGAGCTTACAATGAGCAGTTCTTC.

V gene TRBV18 combines with J gene TRBJ2-5; D not resolved. This CDR3 region has 16 residues. From germline, CDR1 is KGHSH and CDR2 LQKENI. V lost 1 base, J lost 2 bases, and 14 bases lay in between. The CDR3 DNA reads TGTGCCAGCTCACCACTGGGCTGGCAGCTTCAAGAGACCCAGTACTTC. It specifies CASSPLGWQLQETQYF.

This clonotype was seen only a few times. The chain carries TRBV12-3 or TRBV12-4 and TRBJ1-1; D remains unclear. V lost 3 bases to trimming and J lost 7 bases, with 12 bases between them. CDR3 size: 13 residues. The CDR3 nucleotides read TGTGCCAGCAGTTTTGCAGGAAATCATGAAGCTTTCTTT. Its translation: CASSFAGNHEAFF.

At least ten counts were recorded for this clonotype. V usage is TRBV12-3 or TRBV12-4 and J usage is TRBJ2-7, with 7 nucleotides matching TRBD2. This CDR3 comprises 14 residues. Trimming at V came to 4 bases and at J to 2 bases, leaving 5 bases not matched to a gene. The CDR3 DNA sequence: TGTGCCAGCAGTTCGTCGGGGGGAACCTACGAGCAGTACTTC. Translating gives CASSSSGGTYEQYF.

This clonotype has at least ten counts. This chain links TRBV12-3 or TRBV12-4 with TRBJ2-7, with 7 bases matching TRBD1. J was trimmed by 7 bases and V by 5 bases; bases with no gene match: 11. The CDR3 is made up of 14 amino acids. The CDR3 DNA sequence: TGTGCCAGCAGTCCGGGGACAGTTGTGTGGGAGCAGTACTTC. The encoded protein is CASSPGTVVWEQYF.

The genes are TRBV5-1 and TRBJ2-2; D unresolved. V dropped 0 bases and J dropped 3 bases, with 12 bases sitting between them. Per the germline V gene, CDR1 is SGHRS and CDR2 is YFSETQ. The CDR3 contains 16 residues. CDR3 loop: CASSLVASQDTGELFF. In DNA, the CDR3 is TGCGCCAGCAGCTTGGTGGCTAGTCAGGACACCGGGGAGCTGTTTTTT.

The chain carries TRBV19 and TRBJ2-5; a weak D match, TRBD1 (5 bases). The CDR3 runs 15 residues. Trimming pared 1 base from V and 2 bases from J, leaving 11 bases between. CDR1 is LNHDA, CDR2 SQIVND, per germline (reference sequence). CDR3 sequence (DNA): TGTGCCAGTAGTATAGGACAGAATCGACAAGAGACCCAGTACTTC. Its protein is CASSIGQNRQETQYF.

This clonotype turned up a few times. CDR3 bases: TGTGCCATCAGCGGACAGGAGAATCAGCCCCAGCATTTT. Amino acid sequence: CAISGQENQPQHF. The V call is TRBV10-3, the J call TRBJ1-5; TRBD1 aligns across 7 bases. CDR3 length: 13 residues. Trimming took 6 bases from V and 4 from J; bases not matched to a gene: 3. CDR1 is ENHRY and CDR2 is SYGVKD in the germline V gene.

This clonotype was detected a few times. The rearrangement uses TRBV7-9 and TRBJ1-5, with D unclear. Looked up from germline, CDR1 is SEHNR and CDR2 is FQNEAQ (reference sequence). Deletions cut 5 bases from V and 7 bases from J, with 18 bases between. There are 15 residues in the CDR3. Here the CDR3 reads CASSPGGAFGQPQHF. The CDR3 DNA is TGTGCCAGCAGCCCCGGTGGAGCGTTCGGGCAGCCCCAGCATTTT.